This T cell receptor beta chain was observed in a study of blood T cell repertoires in COVID-19. Only in-frame clones appear in the TCRdb table, and some are missing; sequencing was by immunoSEQ multiplex PCR. The table shows about 320,000 clones, with roughly nine tenths occurring only once. V lost 0 bases to trimming and J lost 0 bases, with 12 bases between them. This CDR3 contains 17 residues. Germline V gene data show CDR1 as MNHNS and CDR2 as SASEGT. Cohort placement rested on clinical history that participants reported themselves. This clonotype originated in a man in his sixties who had recovered from COVID-19. Sequencing was done on a sample of PBMCs or T cells enriched from blood (not recorded which). The J gene is TRBJ1-3, the V gene TRBV6-1; D is possibly TRBD1 (6 bases). CDR3 sequence: CASSEAPTGSSGNTIYF. The CDR3 region has the DNA TGTGCCAGCAGTGAAGCCCCGACAGGAAGCTCTGGAAACACCATATATTTT.